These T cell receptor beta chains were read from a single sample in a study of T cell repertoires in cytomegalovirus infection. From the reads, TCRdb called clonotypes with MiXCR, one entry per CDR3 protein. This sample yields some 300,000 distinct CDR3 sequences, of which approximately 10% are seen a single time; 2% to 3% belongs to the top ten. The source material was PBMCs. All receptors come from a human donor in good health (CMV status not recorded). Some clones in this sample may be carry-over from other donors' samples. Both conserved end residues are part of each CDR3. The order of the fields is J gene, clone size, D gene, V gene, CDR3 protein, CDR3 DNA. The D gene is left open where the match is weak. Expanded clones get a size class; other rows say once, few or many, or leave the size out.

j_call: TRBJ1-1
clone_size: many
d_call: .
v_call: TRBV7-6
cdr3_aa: CASSSPGFAEAFF
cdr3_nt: TGTGCCAGCAGCTCTCCTGGGTTCGCTGAAGCTTTCTTT

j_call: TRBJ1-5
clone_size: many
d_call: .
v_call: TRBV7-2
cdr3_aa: CASSSQGNQPQHF
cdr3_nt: TGTGCCAGCAGCTCACAGGGCAATCAGCCCCAGCATTTT

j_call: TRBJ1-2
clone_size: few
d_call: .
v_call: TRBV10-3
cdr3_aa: CAIMVGNRGYTF
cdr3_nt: TGTGCCATCATGGTAGGGAATCGTGGCTACACCTTC

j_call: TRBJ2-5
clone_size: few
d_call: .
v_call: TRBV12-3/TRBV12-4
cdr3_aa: CASSLTRDSKTQYF
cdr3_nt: TGTGCCAGCAGCCTGACCCGGGACTCGAAGACCCAGTACTTC

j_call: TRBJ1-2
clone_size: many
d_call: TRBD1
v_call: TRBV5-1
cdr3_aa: CASSQDRGLVGYTF
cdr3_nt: TGCGCCAGCAGCCAGGACAGGGGGTTGGTTGGCTACACCTTC

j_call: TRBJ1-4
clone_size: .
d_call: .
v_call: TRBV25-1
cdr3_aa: CASMGGRLFF
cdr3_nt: TGTGCCAGCATGGGGGGGAGACTGTTTTTT

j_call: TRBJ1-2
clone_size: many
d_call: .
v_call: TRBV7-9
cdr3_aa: CASSLEVGEGTTFF
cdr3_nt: .

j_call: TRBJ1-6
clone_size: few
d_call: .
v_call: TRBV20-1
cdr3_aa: CSARTMRGVGYSPLHF
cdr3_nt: TGCAGTGCTAGAACGATGCGGGGGGTCGGGTATTCACCCCTCCACTTT

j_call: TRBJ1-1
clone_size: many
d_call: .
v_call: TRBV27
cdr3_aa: CASSPGTMNTEAFF
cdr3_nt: TGTGCCAGCAGTCCCGGAACTATGAACACTGAAGCTTTCTTT

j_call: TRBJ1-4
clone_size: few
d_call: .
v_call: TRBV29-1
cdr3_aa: CSAGYNEKLFF
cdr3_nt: TGCAGCGCCGGGTACAATGAAAAACTGTTTTTT

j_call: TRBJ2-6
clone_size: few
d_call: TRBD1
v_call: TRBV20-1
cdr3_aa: CSVSGTGRSGANVLTF
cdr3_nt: TGCAGTGTTTCCGGGACAGGAAGGTCTGGGGCCAACGTCCTGACTTTC

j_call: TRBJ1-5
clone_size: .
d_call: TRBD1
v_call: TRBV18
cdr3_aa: CASSPSGTVINQPQHF
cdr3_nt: TGTGCCAGCTCACCTTCCGGGACAGTGATAAATCAGCCCCAGCATTTT

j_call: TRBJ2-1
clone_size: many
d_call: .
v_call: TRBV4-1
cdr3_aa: CASRMVGGAYNEQFF
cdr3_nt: TGCGCCAGCAGAATGGTGGGGGGGGCATACAATGAGCAGTTCTTC

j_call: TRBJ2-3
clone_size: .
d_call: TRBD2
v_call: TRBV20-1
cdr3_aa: CSAGRRGGRTDTQYF
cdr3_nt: TGCAGTGCCGGAAGGCGGGGGGGGCGGACAGATACGCAGTATTTT

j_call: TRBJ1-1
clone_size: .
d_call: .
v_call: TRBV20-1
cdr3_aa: CSASNTGPGDTEAFF
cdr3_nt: TGCAGTGCCAGCAATACCGGACCGGGTGACACTGAAGCTTTCTTT

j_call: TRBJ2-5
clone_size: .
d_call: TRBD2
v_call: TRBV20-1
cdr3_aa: CSASPYSGGETQYF
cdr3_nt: TGCAGTGCTTCTCCCTATAGCGGGGGAGAGACCCAGTACTTC

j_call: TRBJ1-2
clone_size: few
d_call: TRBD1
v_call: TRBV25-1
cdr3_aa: CASRTGGIGYTF
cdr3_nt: TGTGCCAGCAGGACAGGGGGCATCGGCTACACCTTC

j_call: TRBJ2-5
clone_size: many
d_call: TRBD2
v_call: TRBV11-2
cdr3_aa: CASSPAFSLTSGETQYF
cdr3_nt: TGTGCCAGCAGCCCGGCGTTTTCCTTGACTAGCGGAGAGACCCAGTACTTC

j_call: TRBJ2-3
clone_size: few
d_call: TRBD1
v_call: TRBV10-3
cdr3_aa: CAIRSDDRAYSTDTQYF
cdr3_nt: TGTGCCATCAGATCTGACGACAGGGCCTACAGCACAGATACGCAGTATTTT

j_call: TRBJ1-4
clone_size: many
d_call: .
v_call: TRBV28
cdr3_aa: CASSRVATNEKLFF
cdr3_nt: TGTGCCAGCAGTAGGGTGGCTACTAATGAAAAACTGTTTTTT

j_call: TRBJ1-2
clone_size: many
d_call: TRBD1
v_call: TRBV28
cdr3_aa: CASSLRTGSNYGYTF
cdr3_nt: TGTGCCAGCAGTTTGCGGACAGGTAGTAACTATGGCTACACCTTC

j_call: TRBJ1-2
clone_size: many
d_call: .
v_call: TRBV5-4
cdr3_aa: CASSFGPERDYGYTF
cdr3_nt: TGTGCCAGCAGTTTTGGTCCCGAGAGGGACTATGGCTACACCTTC

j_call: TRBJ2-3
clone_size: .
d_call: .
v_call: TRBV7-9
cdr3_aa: CASSARTEGTDTQYF
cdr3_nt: TGTGCCAGCAGCGCCAGGACAGAAGGGACAGATACGCAGTATTTT

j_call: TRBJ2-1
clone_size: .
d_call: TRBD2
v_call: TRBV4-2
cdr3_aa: CASSHWGGGGSYNEQFF
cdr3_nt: TGTGCCAGCAGCCACTGGGGGGGCGGGGGGTCCTACAATGAGCAGTTCTTC

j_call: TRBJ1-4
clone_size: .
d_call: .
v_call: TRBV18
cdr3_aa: CASSPLRNEKLFF
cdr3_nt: TGTGCCAGCTCACCACTGAGGAATGAAAAACTGTTTTTT

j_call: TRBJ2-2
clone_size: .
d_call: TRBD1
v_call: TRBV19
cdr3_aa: CASTLSGQGPTGELFF
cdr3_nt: TGTGCCAGTACCCTTTCGGGACAGGGCCCCACCGGGGAGCTGTTTTTT

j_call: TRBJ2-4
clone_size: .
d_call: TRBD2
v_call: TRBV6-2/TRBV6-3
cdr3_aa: CASSYSTGLAGRKNIQYF
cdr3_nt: TGTGCCAGCAGTTACTCAACGGGACTAGCGGGGAGAAAAAACATTCAGTACTTC

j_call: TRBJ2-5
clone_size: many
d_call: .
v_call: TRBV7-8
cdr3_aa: CASTGQGGGGETQYF
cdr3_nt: TGTGCCAGCACCGGACAGGGCGGGGGGGGAGAGACCCAGTACTTC